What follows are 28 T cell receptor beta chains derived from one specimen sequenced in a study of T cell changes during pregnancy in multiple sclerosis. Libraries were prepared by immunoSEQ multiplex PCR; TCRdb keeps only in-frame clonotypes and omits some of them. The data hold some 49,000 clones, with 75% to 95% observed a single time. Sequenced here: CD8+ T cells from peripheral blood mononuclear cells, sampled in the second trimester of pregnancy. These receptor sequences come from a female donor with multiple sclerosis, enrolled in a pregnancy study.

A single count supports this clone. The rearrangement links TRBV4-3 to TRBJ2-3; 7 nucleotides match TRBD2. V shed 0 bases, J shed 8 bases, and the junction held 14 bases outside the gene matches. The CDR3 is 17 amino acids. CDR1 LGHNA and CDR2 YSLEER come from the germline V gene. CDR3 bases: TGCGCCAGCAGCCAAGATTCGGCGGGGGTACTCAAAGGTACGCAGTATTTT. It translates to CASSQDSAGVLKGTQYF.

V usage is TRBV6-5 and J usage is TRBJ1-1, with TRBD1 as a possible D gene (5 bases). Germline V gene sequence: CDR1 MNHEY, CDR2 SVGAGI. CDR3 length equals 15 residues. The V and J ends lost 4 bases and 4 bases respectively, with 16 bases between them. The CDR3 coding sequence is TGTGCCAGCAGTTTAGGGGCGGGGTTGGGCACTGAAGCTTTCTTT. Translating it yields CASSLGAGLGTEAFF.

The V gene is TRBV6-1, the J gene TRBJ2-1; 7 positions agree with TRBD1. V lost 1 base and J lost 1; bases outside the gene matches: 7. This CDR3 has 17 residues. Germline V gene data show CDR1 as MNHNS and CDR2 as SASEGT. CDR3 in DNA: TGTGCCAGCAGTGAAGGGGACAGCTCCACTTCCTACAATGAGCAGTTCTTC. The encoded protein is CASSEGDSSTSYNEQFF.

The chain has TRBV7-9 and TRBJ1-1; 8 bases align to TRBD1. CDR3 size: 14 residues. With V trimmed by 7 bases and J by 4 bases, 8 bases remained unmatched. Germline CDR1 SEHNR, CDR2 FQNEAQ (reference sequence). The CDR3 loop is CASNPGGRATEAFF. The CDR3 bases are TGTGCCAGCAACCCAGGGGGCAGGGCCACTGAAGCTTTCTTT.

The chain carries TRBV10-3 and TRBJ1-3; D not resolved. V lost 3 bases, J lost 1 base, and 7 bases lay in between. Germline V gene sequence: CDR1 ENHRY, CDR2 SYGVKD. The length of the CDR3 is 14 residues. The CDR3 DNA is TGTGCCATCAGTGACCCGGGATCTGGAAACACCATATATTTT. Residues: CAISDPGSGNTIYF.

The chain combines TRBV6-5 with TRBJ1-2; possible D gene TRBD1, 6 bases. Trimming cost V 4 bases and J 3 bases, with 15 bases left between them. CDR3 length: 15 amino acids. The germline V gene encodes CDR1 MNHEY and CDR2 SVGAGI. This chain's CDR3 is CASSFDRRGDYGYTF. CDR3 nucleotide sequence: TGTGCCAGCAGTTTCGACAGGAGAGGCGACTATGGCTACACCTTC.

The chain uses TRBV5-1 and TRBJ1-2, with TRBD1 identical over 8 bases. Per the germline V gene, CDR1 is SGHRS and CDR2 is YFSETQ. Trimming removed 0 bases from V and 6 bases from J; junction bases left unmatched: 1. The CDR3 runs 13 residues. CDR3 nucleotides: TGCGCCAGCAGCTTGGCGACAGGGGATGGCTACACCTTC. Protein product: CASSLATGDGYTF.

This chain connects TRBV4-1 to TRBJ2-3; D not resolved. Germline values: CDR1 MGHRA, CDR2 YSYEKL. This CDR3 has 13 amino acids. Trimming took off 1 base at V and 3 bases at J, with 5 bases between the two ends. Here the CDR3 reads CASSQVNTDTQYF. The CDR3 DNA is TGCGCCAGCAGCCAAGTAAATACAGATACGCAGTATTTT.

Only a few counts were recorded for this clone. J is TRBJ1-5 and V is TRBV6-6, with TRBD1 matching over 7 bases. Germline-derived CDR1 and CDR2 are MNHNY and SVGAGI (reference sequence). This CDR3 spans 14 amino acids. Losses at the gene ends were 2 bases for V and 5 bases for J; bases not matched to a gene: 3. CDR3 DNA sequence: TGTGCCAGCAGTTACGGAGGGGGCGATCAGCCCCAGCATTTT. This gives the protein CASSYGGGDQPQHF.

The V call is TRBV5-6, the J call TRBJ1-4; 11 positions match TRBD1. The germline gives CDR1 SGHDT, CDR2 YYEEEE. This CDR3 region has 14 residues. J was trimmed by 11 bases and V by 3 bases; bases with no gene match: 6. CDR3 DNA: TGTGCCAGCAGCTCCGGACAGGGGGCGACGAAACTGTTTTTT. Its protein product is CASSSGQGATKLFF. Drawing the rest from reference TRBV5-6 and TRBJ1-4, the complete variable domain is DAGVTQSPTHLIKTRGQQVTLRCSPKSGHDTVSWYQQALGQGPQFIFQYYEEEERQRGNFPDRFSGHQFPNYSSELNVNALLLGDSALYLCASSSGQGATKLFFGSGTQLSVL.

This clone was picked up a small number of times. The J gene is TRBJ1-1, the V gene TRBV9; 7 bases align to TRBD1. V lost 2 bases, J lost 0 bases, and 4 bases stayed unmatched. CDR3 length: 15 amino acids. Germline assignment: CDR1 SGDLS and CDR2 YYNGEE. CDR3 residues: CASSVAGGMNTEAFF. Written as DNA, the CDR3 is TGTGCCAGCAGCGTGGCAGGGGGGATGAACACTGAAGCTTTCTTT.

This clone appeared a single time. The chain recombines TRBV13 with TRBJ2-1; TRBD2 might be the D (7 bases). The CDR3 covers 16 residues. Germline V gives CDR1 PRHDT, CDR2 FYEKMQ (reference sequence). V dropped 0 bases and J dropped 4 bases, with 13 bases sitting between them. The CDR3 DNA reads TGTGCCAGCAGCTTAGGGGAGGGGGGGCCTTACAATGAGCAGTTCTTC. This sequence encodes CASSLGEGGPYNEQFF.

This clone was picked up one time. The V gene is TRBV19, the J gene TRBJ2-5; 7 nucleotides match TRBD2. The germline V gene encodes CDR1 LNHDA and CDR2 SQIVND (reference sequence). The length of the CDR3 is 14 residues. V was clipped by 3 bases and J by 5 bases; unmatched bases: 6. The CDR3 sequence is CASSIETSTETQYF. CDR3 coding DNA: TGTGCCAGTAGTATTGAGACTAGCACGGAGACCCAGTACTTC.

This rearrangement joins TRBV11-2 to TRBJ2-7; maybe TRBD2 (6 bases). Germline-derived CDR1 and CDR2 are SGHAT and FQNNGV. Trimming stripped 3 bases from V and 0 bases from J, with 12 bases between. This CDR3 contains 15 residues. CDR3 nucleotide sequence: TGTGCCAGCAGCTTCCCTGGGAGGAGCTCCTACGAGCAGTACTTC. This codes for CASSFPGRSSYEQYF.

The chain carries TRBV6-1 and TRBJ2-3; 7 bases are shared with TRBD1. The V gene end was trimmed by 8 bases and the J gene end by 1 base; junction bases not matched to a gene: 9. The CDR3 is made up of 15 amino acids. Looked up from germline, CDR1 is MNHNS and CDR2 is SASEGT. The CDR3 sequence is CASQGVRQGTDTQYF. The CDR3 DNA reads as TGTGCCAGCCAGGGGGTAAGGCAGGGCACAGATACGCAGTATTTT.

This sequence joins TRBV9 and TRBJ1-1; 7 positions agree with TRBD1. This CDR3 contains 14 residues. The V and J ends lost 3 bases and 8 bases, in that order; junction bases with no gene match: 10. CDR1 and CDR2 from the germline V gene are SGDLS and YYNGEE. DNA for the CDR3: TGTGCCAGCAGCGGAATAACAGGGGTCCCCGAAGCTTTCTTT. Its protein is CASSGITGVPEAFF.

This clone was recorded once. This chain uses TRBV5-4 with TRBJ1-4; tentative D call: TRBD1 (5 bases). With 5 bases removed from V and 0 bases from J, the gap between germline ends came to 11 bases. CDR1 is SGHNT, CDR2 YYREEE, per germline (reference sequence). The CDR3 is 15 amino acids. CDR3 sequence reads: CASSYGGATNEKLFF. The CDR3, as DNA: TGTGCCAGCAGTTACGGGGGGGCAACTAATGAAAAACTGTTTTTT.

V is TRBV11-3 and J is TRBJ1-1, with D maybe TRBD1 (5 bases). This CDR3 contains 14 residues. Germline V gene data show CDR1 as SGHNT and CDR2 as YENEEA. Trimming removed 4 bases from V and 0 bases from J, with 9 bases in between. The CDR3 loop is CASSSTELNTEAFF. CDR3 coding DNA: TGTGCCAGCAGCTCGACAGAGCTGAACACTGAAGCTTTCTTT.

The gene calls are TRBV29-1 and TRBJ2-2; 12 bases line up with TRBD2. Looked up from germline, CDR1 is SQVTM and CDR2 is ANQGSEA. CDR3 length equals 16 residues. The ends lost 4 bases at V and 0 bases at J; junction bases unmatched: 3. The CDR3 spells CSVVLAGGSNTGELFF. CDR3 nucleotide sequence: TGCAGCGTTGTACTAGCGGGGGGCTCGAACACCGGGGAGCTGTTTTTT.

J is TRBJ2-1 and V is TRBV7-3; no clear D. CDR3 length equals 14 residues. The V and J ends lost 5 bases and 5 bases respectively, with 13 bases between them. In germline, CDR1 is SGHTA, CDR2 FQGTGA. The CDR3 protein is CASSPSSPHNEQFF. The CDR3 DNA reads TGTGCCAGCAGCCCCTCAAGCCCCCACAATGAGCAGTTCTTC.

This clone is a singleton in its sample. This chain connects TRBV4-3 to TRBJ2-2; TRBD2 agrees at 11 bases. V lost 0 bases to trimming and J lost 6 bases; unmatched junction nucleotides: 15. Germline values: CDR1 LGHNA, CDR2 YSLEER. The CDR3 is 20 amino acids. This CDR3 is CASSQDVPGLAVRLAGELFF. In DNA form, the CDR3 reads TGCGCCAGCAGCCAAGATGTACCGGGACTAGCGGTCAGGTTAGCCGGGGAGCTGTTTTTT.

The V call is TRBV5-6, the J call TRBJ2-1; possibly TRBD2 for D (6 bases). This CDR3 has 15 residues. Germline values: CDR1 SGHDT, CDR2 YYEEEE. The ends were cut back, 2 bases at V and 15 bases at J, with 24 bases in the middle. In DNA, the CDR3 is TGTGCCAGCAGCTTATACTCCCTTTCTGGGGGGTTTGGGTTCTTC. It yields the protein CASSLYSLSGGFGFF.

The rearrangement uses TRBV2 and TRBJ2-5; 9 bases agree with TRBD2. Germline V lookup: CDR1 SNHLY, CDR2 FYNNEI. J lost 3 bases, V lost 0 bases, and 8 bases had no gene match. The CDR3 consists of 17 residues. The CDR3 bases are TGTGCCAGCAGTGAAGCGGGGCTAGCGGGGAGCAAAGAGACCCAGTACTTC. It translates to CASSEAGLAGSKETQYF.

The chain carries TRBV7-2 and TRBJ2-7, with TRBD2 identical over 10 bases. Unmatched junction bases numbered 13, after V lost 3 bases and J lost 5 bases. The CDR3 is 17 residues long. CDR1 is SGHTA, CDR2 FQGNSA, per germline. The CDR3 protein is CASSFRTVSGGADEQYF. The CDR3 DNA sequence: TGTGCCAGCAGCTTCCGGACAGTAAGCGGGGGGGCCGACGAGCAGTACTTC.

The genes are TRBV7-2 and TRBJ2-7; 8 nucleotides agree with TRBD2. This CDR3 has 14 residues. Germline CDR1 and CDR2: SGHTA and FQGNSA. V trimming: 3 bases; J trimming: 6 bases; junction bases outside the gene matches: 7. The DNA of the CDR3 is TGTGCCAGCAGCTTGGGACTAGGTAGTTCCGAGCAGTACTTC. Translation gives CASSLGLGSSEQYF.

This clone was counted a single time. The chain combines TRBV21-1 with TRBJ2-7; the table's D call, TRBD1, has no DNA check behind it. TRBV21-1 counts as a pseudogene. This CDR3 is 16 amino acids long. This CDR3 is CASSIGTDRGGYEQYF. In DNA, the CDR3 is TGTGCCAGCAGCATCGGAACGGACAGGGGAGGCTACGAGCAGTACTTC.

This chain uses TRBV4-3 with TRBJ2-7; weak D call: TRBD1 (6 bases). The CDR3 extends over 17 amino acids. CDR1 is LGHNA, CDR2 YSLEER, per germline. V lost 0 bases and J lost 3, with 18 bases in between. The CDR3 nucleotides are TGCGCCAGCAGCCAAGAGGGGGCTGGGCGACAGATCTACGAGCAGTACTTC. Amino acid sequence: CASSQEGAGRQIYEQYF.

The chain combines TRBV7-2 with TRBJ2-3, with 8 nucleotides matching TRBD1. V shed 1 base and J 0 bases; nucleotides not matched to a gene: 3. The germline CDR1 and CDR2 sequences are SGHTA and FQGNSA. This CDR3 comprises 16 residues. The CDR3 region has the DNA TGTGCCAGCAGCTTAGAGGGACAGGTTAGCACAGATACGCAGTATTTT. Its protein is CASSLEGQVSTDTQYF.